One and the same sample provided the 20 T cell receptor beta chains below, sequenced in a study of T cells in Graves' hyperthyroidism and ophthalmopathy. Researchers amplified the TCR beta CDR3 regions from RNA transcripts. The TCR CDR3 was amplified in a first-round RT-PCR using the HTBI primer set. TCRdb reprocessed the multiplex PCR reads via MiXCR and lists one record per CDR3 protein. In the table there are roughly 250,000 distinct CDR3 sequences, roughly 22% of which are singletons. Sequenced sample: blood. The receptors were sampled from a man aged 25-40 years with Graves' ophthalmopathy.

The chain employs TRBV3-1 and TRBJ2-1; 7 nucleotides align to TRBD1. J was trimmed by 4 bases and V by 0 bases; bases with no gene match: 12. This CDR3 spans 18 amino acids. Germline values: CDR1 LGHDT, CDR2 YNNKEL (reference sequence). The CDR3 loop reads CASSQEIARDRKYNEQFF. CDR3 nucleotides: TGTGCCAGCAGCCAAGAAATAGCTAGGGACAGAAAATACAATGAGCAGTTCTTC.

CDR3 nucleotides: TGTGCCACCTCCCACCGGGGGGAGTATGGCTACACCTTC. Translating it yields CATSHRGEYGYTF. The chain couples TRBV24-1 to TRBJ1-2, with D possibly being TRBD1 (5 bases). The CDR3 has 13 amino acids. V lost 9 bases and J lost 5, with 15 bases in between. In germline, CDR1 is KGHDR, CDR2 SFDVKD.

In its sample, this clonotype was seen a few times. This sequence joins TRBV28 and TRBJ2-1, with TRBD2 identical over 11 bases. The CDR3 runs to 16 residues. Trimming took 3 bases from V and 6 from J; bases not matched to a gene: 7. Germline lookup yields CDR1 MDHEN and CDR2 SYDVKM. In DNA form, the CDR3 reads TGTGCCAGCAGTTTTCTTGGGCTAGCGGGAGGCAATGAGCAGTTCTTC. Its translation is CASSFLGLAGGNEQFF.

Only a few counts were recorded for this clonotype. This rearrangement joins TRBV15 to TRBJ2-5, with TRBD1 matching over 8 bases. Per germline, CDR1 LNHNV and CDR2 YYDKDF (reference sequence). CDR3 length: 17 amino acids. The trim removed 2 bases at V and 5 bases at J, leaving 13 bases unmatched. The DNA of the CDR3 is TGTGCCACCAGCAGAATCCGGGACAGGCGACAAGGCGAGACCCAGTACTTC. As protein: CATSRIRDRRQGETQYF. Filled out from reference TRBV15 and TRBJ2-5, the complete variable domain reads DAMVIQNPRYQVTQFGKPVTLSCSQTLNHNVMYWYQQKSSQAPKLLFHYYDKDFNNEADTPDNFQSRRPNTSFCFLDIRSPGLGDTAMYLCATSRIRDRRQGETQYFGPGTRLLVL.

This clonotype was seen a handful of times. This chain connects TRBV7-9 to TRBJ2-1; D may be TRBD2 (5 bases). V was clipped by 3 bases and J by 6 bases, with 6 bases between them. Germline lookup yields CDR1 SEHNR and CDR2 FQNEAQ (reference sequence). The CDR3 is 12 amino acids. The chain's CDR3 is CASSFTSNEQFF. CDR3 in DNA: TGTGCCAGCAGCTTCACTAGCAATGAGCAGTTCTTC.

The rearrangement links TRBV15 to TRBJ2-3; 9 positions agree with TRBD2. Trimming took 2 bases from V and 1 from J; bases not matched to a gene: 1. This CDR3 is built from 15 residues. Germline V gene sequence: CDR1 LNHNV, CDR2 YYDKDF (reference sequence). The CDR3 bases are TGTGCCACCAGCAGATTAGCGGGGGGCACAGATACGCAGTATTTT. It yields the protein CATSRLAGGTDTQYF.

The CDR3 nucleotides read TGCGCCAGCAGAGCGGACAGGGTAGATAGCAATCAGCCCCAGCATTTT. Translated: CASRADRVDSNQPQHF. V and J are TRBV10-1 and TRBJ1-5; TRBD1 aligns across 8 bases. The germline V gene encodes CDR1 WNHNN and CDR2 SYGVQD (reference sequence). CDR3 length equals 16 residues. The V and J ends lost 6 bases and 0 bases, in that order; junction bases with no gene match: 7.

This clonotype was picked up many times. The V call is TRBV7-3, the J call TRBJ2-3; possible D gene TRBD2, 6 bases. Trimming shortened V by 6 bases and J by 2 bases, and 12 bases separated the two germline ends. The CDR3 sequence is 14 residues long. In germline, CDR1 is SGHTA, CDR2 FQGTGA. For the CDR3, the DNA is TGTGCCAGCAGTTTAGGAGGGGACACAGATACGCAGTATTTT. Its protein is CASSLGGDTDTQYF.

This clonotype was seen just once. The gene calls are TRBV29-1 and TRBJ2-2; possible D gene TRBD2, 5 bases. Trimming pared 6 bases from V and 1 base from J, leaving 12 bases between. The CDR3 totals 14 residues. Germline V lookup: CDR1 SQVTM, CDR2 ANQGSEA. Here the CDR3 DNA reads TGCAGCGTGGTTCAAGGACTGAACACCGGGGAGCTGTTTTTT. This encodes CSVVQGLNTGELFF.

This clonotype was detected many times. V and J are TRBV28 and TRBJ2-2; D uncertain. This CDR3 is built from 11 residues. Germline assignment: CDR1 MDHEN and CDR2 SYDVKM. With 6 bases removed from V and 7 bases from J, the gap between germline ends came to 6 bases. The CDR3 spells CASRDGGELFF. CDR3 DNA sequence: TGTGCCAGCAGGGACGGCGGGGAGCTGTTTTTT.

This clonotype was counted ten times or more. The chain joins TRBV6-2 or TRBV6-3 to TRBJ1-1, with 12 bases aligning to TRBD1. Germline trimming cut 8 bases from V and 3 bases from J; bases unmatched to any gene: 10. The CDR3 is 16 amino acids. Germline loops: CDR1 MNHEY, CDR2 SVGEGT. The CDR3 spells CASHSAGTGGHTEAFF. DNA for the CDR3: TGTGCCAGCCATTCCGCCGGGACAGGGGGCCACACTGAAGCTTTCTTT.

The chain combines TRBV6-1 with TRBJ1-4; D remains ambiguous. Trimming took 7 bases from V and 0 from J, leaving 12 bases between them. Germline loops: CDR1 MNHNS, CDR2 SASEGT. CDR3 length: 15 amino acids. The CDR3 bases are TGTGCCAGCATTCTAATCGGGGCAACTAATGAAAAACTGTTTTTT. This encodes CASILIGATNEKLFF.

The chain couples TRBV19 to TRBJ2-1; 14 bases map to TRBD2. Germline values: CDR1 LNHDA, CDR2 SQIVND (reference sequence). CDR3 size: 17 residues. J gave up 9 bases and V 4 bases, and 11 bases lay outside the gene matches. The chain's CDR3 is CASSTPRLAGGRGEQFF. CDR3 sequence (DNA): TGTGCCAGTAGTACCCCTCGACTAGCGGGAGGGCGGGGTGAGCAGTTCTTC. Filled out from reference TRBV19 and TRBJ2-1, the complete variable domain reads DGGITQSPKYLFRKEGQNVTLSCEQNLNHDAMYWYRQDPGQGLRLIYYSQIVNDFQKGDIAEGYSVSREKKESFPLTVTSAQKNPTAFYLCASSTPRLAGGRGEQFFGPGTRLTVL.

This rearrangement joins TRBV12-5 to TRBJ2-6; maybe TRBD1 (6 bases). This CDR3 is built from 15 residues. CDR1 and CDR2 from the germline V gene are LGHNT and FRNRAP. V shed 6 bases and J shed 2 bases, with 11 bases lying between them. The CDR3 loop reads CASGQTGPGANVLTF. CDR3 bases: TGTGCTAGTGGCCAAACAGGGCCTGGGGCCAACGTCCTGACTTTC.

This clonotype has more than one count but fewer than ten. This chain uses TRBV7-6 with TRBJ2-1; D is ambiguous. In germline, CDR1 is SGHVS, CDR2 FNYEAQ. V lost 0 bases and J 13 bases, leaving 16 bases between the germline ends. The CDR3 has 14 residues. For the CDR3, the DNA is TGTGCCAGCAGCTTAGCCCCCATCACAACTCAACAGTTCTTC. Translated: CASSLAPITTQQFF.

This clonotype was counted a few times. The chain uses TRBV12-3 or TRBV12-4 and TRBJ2-7; no definite D call. The V end was cut by 3 bases, the J end by 5 bases, with 8 bases between. This CDR3 is 12 amino acids long. CDR3 DNA: TGTGCCAGCAGTTTTGGCGTCCACGAGCAGTACTTC. Amino acid sequence: CASSFGVHEQYF.

The chain uses TRBV7-2 and TRBJ2-4; D remains ambiguous. This CDR3 has 12 residues. The V and J ends lost 2 bases and 12 bases respectively, with 11 bases between them. Looked up from germline, CDR1 is SGHTA and CDR2 is FQGNSA. The CDR3 spells CASSLFRASQYF. Written as DNA, the CDR3 is TGTGCCAGCAGCTTATTTCGGGCGTCTCAGTACTTC.

This clonotype has a count of ten or more. The chain combines TRBV28 with TRBJ1-2; no definite D call. Per germline, CDR1 MDHEN and CDR2 SYDVKM. This CDR3 has 16 residues. Trimming removed 4 bases at V and 7 bases at J, with 22 bases between. CDR3 amino acids: CASSSPGVRGGSGYTF. The CDR3 region has the DNA TGTGCCAGCAGTTCGCCGGGCGTCCGGGGAGGTTCTGGCTACACCTTC.

This clonotype occurred a few times. CDR3: CASSPWVDQPSEKLFF. In nucleotides, the CDR3 is TGCGCCAGCAGCCCTTGGGTCGACCAGCCGAGTGAAAAACTGTTTTTT. This chain joins TRBV5-1 and TRBJ1-4; no clear D. The CDR3 consists of 16 residues. V was clipped by 4 bases and J by 7 bases, with 20 bases between them. Germline values: CDR1 SGHRS, CDR2 YFSETQ.

This clonotype was seen ten or more times. The chain couples TRBV5-1 to TRBJ2-1, with no clear D. V was cut by 0 bases and J by 2 bases, with 9 bases left in between. Germline loops: CDR1 SGHRS, CDR2 YFSETQ. CDR3 length equals 15 residues. The CDR3: CASSLDSKPYNEQFF. The CDR3 DNA follows: TGCGCCAGCAGCTTGGACAGCAAACCCTACAATGAGCAGTTCTTC.